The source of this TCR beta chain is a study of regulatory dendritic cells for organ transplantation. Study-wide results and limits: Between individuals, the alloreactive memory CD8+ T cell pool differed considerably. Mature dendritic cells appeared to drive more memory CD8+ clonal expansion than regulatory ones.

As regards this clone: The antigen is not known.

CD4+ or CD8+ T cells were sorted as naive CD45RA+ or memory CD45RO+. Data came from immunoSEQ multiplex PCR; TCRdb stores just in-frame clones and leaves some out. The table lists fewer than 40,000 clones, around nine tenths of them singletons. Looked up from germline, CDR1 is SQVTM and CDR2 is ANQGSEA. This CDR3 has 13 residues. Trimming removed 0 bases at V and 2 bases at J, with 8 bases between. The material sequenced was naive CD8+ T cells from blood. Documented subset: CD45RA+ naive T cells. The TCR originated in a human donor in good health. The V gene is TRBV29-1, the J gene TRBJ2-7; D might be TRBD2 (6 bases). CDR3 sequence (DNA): TGCAGCGTTGAAGATCGGGAGACCTACGAGCAGTACTTC. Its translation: CSVEDRETYEQYF.